The rows below give T cell receptor beta chains drawn from one sample of a study of shared clonotypes between healthy human individuals. Profiled with immunoSEQ multiplex PCR; TCRdb holds only in-frame clones, not every one. The table records a few million clones, approximately 92% of them present only once. The sequenced sample consisted of naive CD4+ T cells sorted from blood. The origin of the receptors is a man younger than 35 in good health. Each CDR3 is given with its conserved first and last residue. D genes are given only for firm matches. The size of a clone is reported for some rows only, either as once, few or many, or as a class for expanded clones.

CDR3nt	CDR3aa	j_gene	v_gene	d_gene	abundance
TGCAGTGCCGCGGAGGTTGAAGCTTTCTTT	CSAAEVEAFF	TRBJ1-1	TRBV20-1	.	few
TGTGCCAGCAGTCCCGGGACAGGGTTGGGAGAAAAACTGTTTTTT	CASSPGTGLGEKLFF	TRBJ1-4	TRBV27	TRBD1	.
TGCGCCAGCAGTCCAGGACAGGGTGGTAGTTCACCCCTCCACTTT	CASSPGQGGSSPLHF	TRBJ1-6	TRBV5-1	TRBD1	.
TGCGCCAGCAGTGAACAGGGTAGTACTGAAGCTTTCTTT	CASSEQGSTEAFF	TRBJ1-1	TRBV10-2	.	.
TGCGCCAGCAGCCCCGACAGTCGGTTCAATGAGCAGTTCTTC	CASSPDSRFNEQFF	TRBJ2-1	TRBV10-1	.	.
TGTGCCAGTAGGCCGGGACTAGCGGGGGGGCCACGTCTCACAGATACGCAGTATTTT	CASRPGLAGGPRLTDTQYF	TRBJ2-3	TRBV19	TRBD2	.
TGTGCCAGCAGCCCTGGGGGACAGGCTAATCAGCCCCAGCATTTT	CASSPGGQANQPQHF	TRBJ1-5	TRBV4-2	TRBD1	.
TGTGCCAGCAGCGTAGGAAAGGACTTTAGGGGGGTCAATCAGCCCCAGCATTTT	CASSVGKDFRGVNQPQHF	TRBJ1-5	TRBV9	.	once
TGTGCCAGCAGCTACGGACAGGGACACGAGCAGTACTTC	CASSYGQGHEQYF	TRBJ2-7	TRBV5-5	TRBD1	.
TGTGCCAGCAGCCCGACTATGCCCACGGAGCAGTACTTC	CASSPTMPTEQYF	TRBJ2-7	TRBV27	.	once
TGTGCCAGCAGTGGACAGTATAATTCACCCCTCCACTTT	CASSGQYNSPLHF	TRBJ1-6	TRBV2	.	.
TGCAGCGTACTAGCGGGAGTTCGAAGTAACAATGAGCAGTTCTTC	CSVLAGVRSNNEQFF	TRBJ2-1	TRBV29-1	TRBD2	.
TGTGCCAGCAGCTTAGGCAGGGGGGGAAGGACTGAAGCTTTCTTT	CASSLGRGGRTEAFF	TRBJ1-1	TRBV7-6	TRBD1	.
TGTGCCAGCAGGCAAGCGGGCGATGAGACCCAGTACTTC	CASRQAGDETQYF	TRBJ2-5	TRBV6-1	.	.
TGCGCCAGCAGTCAATCGCTCGAGGAGGGACAGCCCCAGCATTTT	CASSQSLEEGQPQHF	TRBJ1-5	TRBV23-1	.	.
TGTGCCAGCAGCTTGACGGGAAAGTTGAGCTCCTACAATGAGCAGTTCTTC	CASSLTGKLSSYNEQFF	TRBJ2-1	TRBV5-4	.	.
TGTGCCAGCAGCTTGGGACAAGGAGTGGGAGGAACCGGGGAGCTGTTTTTT	CASSLGQGVGGTGELFF	TRBJ2-2	TRBV5-5	.	.
TGTGCCAGCTCTCCCCCGGGACAGAATATTCAGTACTTC	CASSPPGQNIQYF	TRBJ2-4	TRBV18	TRBD1	.
TGTGCCATCAGTGACCACAGGGAAGGGGGCGGGGAGCTGTTTTTT	CAISDHREGGGELFF	TRBJ2-2	TRBV10-3	.	.
TGTGCCAGCTCACCACCGGGGGGAAGCAATCAGCCCCAGCATTTT	CASSPPGGSNQPQHF	TRBJ1-5	TRBV18	.	.
TGTGCCATCAGTGACCTGGACAGGGGGGCGACTGAAGCTTTCTTT	CAISDLDRGATEAFF	TRBJ1-1	TRBV10-3	TRBD1	.
TGTGCCAGCAGCACCGGACGGCATAACACTGAAGCTTTCTTT	CASSTGRHNTEAFF	TRBJ1-1	TRBV7-2	.	.
TGCACCAGCAGCCGACGTACAGGGCATGAAAAACTGTTTTTT	CTSSRRTGHEKLFF	TRBJ1-4	TRBV1	.	.
TGTGCCAGCAGCCTCCGGGACGTCGACGAGCAGTACTTC	CASSLRDVDEQYF	TRBJ2-7	TRBV5-6	.	.
TGCGCCAGCAGTCGGACTCAAAGCTCCTACAATGAGCAGTTCTTC	CASSRTQSSYNEQFF	TRBJ2-1	TRBV10-1	.	.
TGTGCCAGCAGTTACGGGTTTGGGGCCAACGTCCTGACTTTC	CASSYGFGANVLTF	TRBJ2-6	TRBV6-6	.	.
TGTGCCAGCAGTTCCACCGGGACAGGGAATTCACCCCTCCACTTT	CASSSTGTGNSPLHF	TRBJ1-6	TRBV5-4	TRBD1	.
TGTGCCTGGAGCGACGGGACACAAGAGACCCAGTACTTC	CAWSDGTQETQYF	TRBJ2-5	TRBV30	.	.
TGTGCCAGCAGCCCACCGATGGCAGGAGCTGGGGCCAACGTCCTGACTTTC	CASSPPMAGAGANVLTF	TRBJ2-6	TRBV5-4	.	.
TGTGCCAGCAGTTCCAGACAAGATAATTCACCCCTCCACTTT	CASSSRQDNSPLHF	TRBJ1-6	TRBV7-2	.	once
TGCGCCAGCAGCCACGGGAGCGGGGTTAGGGAGACCCAGTACTTC	CASSHGSGVRETQYF	TRBJ2-5	TRBV4-1	TRBD2	.
TGTGCCAGTAGTGCCACGGAGGGGCTCTGGTGGGCCAACGTCCTGACTTTC	CASSATEGLWWANVLTF	TRBJ2-6	TRBV19	.	.
TGCAGCGTCGGGCGATTGCGGACTAGCGGGGGAGGTTATGAGCAGTTCTTC	CSVGRLRTSGGGYEQFF	TRBJ2-1	TRBV29-1	TRBD2	.
TGTGCCAGCAGCCTGGGACTATTCCTCGAAAATGAGCAGTTCTTC	CASSLGLFLENEQFF	TRBJ2-1	TRBV5-4	TRBD2	.
TGTGCTAGCAGCTCGGGCGGGATGCAAGAGACCCAGTACTTC	CASSSGGMQETQYF	TRBJ2-5	TRBV7-7	.	once
TGTGCCAGCAGCTCGTCGTTTAGCACAGATACGCAGTATTTT	CASSSSFSTDTQYF	TRBJ2-3	TRBV11-2	.	.
TGTGCCAGCAGCTTCACAGGAAATGAAAAACTGTTTTTT	CASSFTGNEKLFF	TRBJ1-4	TRBV7-2	.	.
TGCGCCAGCAGCTCAACAGGGGTTAGCTCTGGAAACACCATATATTTT	CASSSTGVSSGNTIYF	TRBJ1-3	TRBV5-1	TRBD1	.
TGTGCCAGCAGTGATCACCCCGGGACAGGGGAAACTGGGGCCAACGTCCTGACTTTC	CASSDHPGTGETGANVLTF	TRBJ2-6	TRBV6-1	TRBD1	.
TGTGCCAGCTCACCAAACGGACCCACTGAGGACGTGGCTGAAGCTTTCTTT	CASSPNGPTEDVAEAFF	TRBJ1-1	TRBV18	.	once
TGCGCCAGCAGGGGACTAGCGGGTGTTTTCTCCTACAATGAGCAGTTCTTC	CASRGLAGVFSYNEQFF	TRBJ2-1	TRBV4-1	TRBD2	.
TGCGCCAGCAGCGTAAGCGGGACAGCGAACACCGGGGAGCTGTTTTTT	CASSVSGTANTGELFF	TRBJ2-2	TRBV5-1	.	.
TGCAGCGCTGGACGGGAGAACACTGAAGCTTTCTTT	CSAGRENTEAFF	TRBJ1-1	TRBV29-1	.	few
TGTGCCAGTTCACAAAGGGACACTCAGCCCCAGCATTTT	CASSQRDTQPQHF	TRBJ1-5	TRBV27	.	few